The clone carrying this T cell receptor beta chain was counted a few times. Its antigen remains unidentified. The data were obtained in a study of T cell responses to AZD1222 COVID-19 vaccine. CDR1 is MNHEY and CDR2 is SMNVEV in the germline V gene (reference sequence). With 6 bases removed from V and 4 bases from J, the gap between germline ends came to 18 bases. This CDR3 region has 15 residues. Overall study results and limits: A mostly white British donor set with more females was recruited, and clonal diversity was possibly underestimated. No day 14 peak samples; only post-peak repertoires were characterized.

Sequenced by immunoSEQ multiplex PCR; TCRdb stores in-frame clones only, minus some. The sample holds roughly 40,000 clones, 80% to 90% seen once. This material consisted of peripheral blood, taken 28 days after the second dose of the MenACWY control vaccine. The chain employs TRBV27 and TRBJ1-2; maybe TRBD1 (6 bases). This TCR came from an adult who received the MenACWY meningococcal vaccine as a control. Here the CDR3 DNA reads TGTGCCAGCAGCACCCGCCGGGACACCATCTATGGCTACACCTTC. It is translated as CASSTRRDTIYGYTF.